This T cell receptor (beta chain) was identified in a study of control samples from healthy donors and cancer patients (dated by TCRdb to between 2020 and 2021). Libraries were constructed by the immunoSEQ multiplex PCR assay. TCRdb's version of the immuneACCESS table is confined to in-frame rearrangements and falls short of the full clone set. An unresolved V gene accounts for under half of the shortfall where checked; the remainder is of unknown origin. A total of about 98,000 clones appear in this sample, 82% of them only once. Of the sample, 2% to 2.5% is held by the ten largest clones. This clone came up once. Its antigen has not been determined. No base quality values were provided; no much bigger clone lies one nucleotide off. The trim is 2 bases for V and 4 bases for J, with a gap of 11 bases between the germline ends. The germline V gene (reference sequence) specifies MNHNY as CDR1 and SVGAGI as CDR2. From its cysteine to its phenylalanine, the CDR3 spans 14 amino acids. Of all the DNA, just the CDR3 is kept, 42 bases in frame from base 1.

Sample: blood. Recombination linked TRBV6-6 to TRBJ1-2, with the D segment identity uncertain. The receptor was isolated from a man in his 60s in good health. The sequence in DNA is TGTGCCAGCAGTTACGTTACGACGACCTATGGCTACACCTTC. The encoded protein is CASSYVTTTYGYTF.